The 9 T cell receptor beta chains presented below share a single source sample, sequenced in a study of control samples from healthy donors and cancer patients. The table came from immunoSEQ multiplex PCR; TCRdb's copy has only in-frame clones and leaves some out. The sample shows approximately 90,000 clones, less than 90% of them seen only once. The sequenced material came from blood. These receptors came from a woman aged 70 to 79 in good health.

This sequence joins TRBV27 and TRBJ2-2; D remains unclear. The CDR3 length is 15 residues. Trimming removed 3 bases from V and 5 bases from J, with 13 bases in between. The germline gives CDR1 MNHEY, CDR2 SMNVEV (reference sequence). Here the CDR3 DNA reads TGTGCCAGCAGTTTCATGCCTAGAAGGACCGGGGAGCTGTTTTTT. This translates into CASSFMPRRTGELFF.

The gene calls are TRBV29-1 and TRBJ2-7; D is possibly TRBD2 (6 bases). The CDR3 extends over 17 amino acids. In germline, CDR1 is SQVTM, CDR2 ANQGSEA. Deletions cut 4 bases from V and 4 bases from J, with 26 bases between. The CDR3 loop is CSVVSLTPGRGTYEQYF. The DNA of the CDR3 is TGCAGCGTTGTTTCCCTGACACCAGGGAGAGGGACTTACGAGCAGTACTTC.

The chain couples TRBV5-1 to TRBJ1-5; 11 bases are a match to TRBD1. V lost 4 bases, J lost 7 bases, and 13 bases stayed unmatched. Germline values: CDR1 SGHRS, CDR2 YFSETQ. This CDR3 has 17 amino acids. As DNA, the CDR3 is TGCGCCAGCAGCCCAGGGACAGGGGGTGGAAGGGGACAGCCCCAGCATTTT. Residues: CASSPGTGGGRGQPQHF.

The gene calls are TRBV10-3 and TRBJ2-3; 8 nucleotides align to TRBD2. The CDR3 totals 15 residues. Germline V gives CDR1 ENHRY, CDR2 SYGVKD. The J segment lost 2 bases and the V segment lost 3 bases, leaving 4 bases of the junction unmatched. CDR3 sequence: CAISDGGRTTDTQYF. The DNA of the CDR3 is TGTGCCATCAGTGACGGCGGGAGGACCACAGATACGCAGTATTTT.

The genes are TRBV19 and TRBJ2-1; 8 bases align to TRBD2. CDR1 and CDR2 (germline): LNHDA, SQIVND (reference sequence). The CDR3 has 15 residues. Trimming cost V 10 bases and J 2 bases; bases outside gene matches: 10. The CDR3 sequence: CATFGRDGPYNEQFF. The CDR3 DNA is TGTGCCACCTTCGGGAGGGATGGCCCCTACAATGAGCAGTTCTTC.

The genes are TRBV3-1 (or the pseudogene TRBV3-2) and TRBJ2-4; D is uncertain. Germline values: CDR1 LGHDT, CDR2 YNNKEL (reference sequence). V lost 6 bases, J lost 7 bases, and 13 bases lay in between. The CDR3 has 13 residues. CDR3 nucleotide sequence: TGTGCCAGCAGTCGGACCATCGGGAACATTCAGTACTTC. Translated: CASSRTIGNIQYF.

The chain couples TRBV15 to TRBJ1-3; D is possibly TRBD1 (5 bases). The CDR3 is 15 amino acids. Germline CDR1 is LNHNV and CDR2 is YYDKDF (reference sequence). The V end was cut by 0 bases, the J end by 8 bases, with 14 bases between. DNA for the CDR3: TGTGCCACCAGCAGAGACAGATCCCGGGGGGACACCATATATTTT. Its protein product is CATSRDRSRGDTIYF.

The CDR3 DNA reads TGTGCCAGCAGCTTAACGGGTTCACCCCTCCACTTT. Its translation is CASSLTGSPLHF. This chain links TRBV11-2 with TRBJ1-6, with unresolved D. Germline CDR1 reads SGHAT; CDR2 reads FQNNGV. CDR3 length equals 12 residues. Trimming took 2 bases from V and 9 from J, leaving 5 bases between them.

The rearrangement joins TRBV5-6 to TRBJ1-4, with a possible D match to TRBD1 (6 bases). Germline assignment: CDR1 SGHDT and CDR2 YYEEEE. The V and J ends lost 3 bases and 4 bases respectively, with 22 bases between them. CDR3 size: 18 residues. The chain's CDR3 is CASSSQVIKQGVNEKLFF. CDR3 nucleotide sequence: TGTGCCAGCAGCTCCCAGGTTATTAAACAGGGAGTTAATGAAAAACTGTTTTTT.